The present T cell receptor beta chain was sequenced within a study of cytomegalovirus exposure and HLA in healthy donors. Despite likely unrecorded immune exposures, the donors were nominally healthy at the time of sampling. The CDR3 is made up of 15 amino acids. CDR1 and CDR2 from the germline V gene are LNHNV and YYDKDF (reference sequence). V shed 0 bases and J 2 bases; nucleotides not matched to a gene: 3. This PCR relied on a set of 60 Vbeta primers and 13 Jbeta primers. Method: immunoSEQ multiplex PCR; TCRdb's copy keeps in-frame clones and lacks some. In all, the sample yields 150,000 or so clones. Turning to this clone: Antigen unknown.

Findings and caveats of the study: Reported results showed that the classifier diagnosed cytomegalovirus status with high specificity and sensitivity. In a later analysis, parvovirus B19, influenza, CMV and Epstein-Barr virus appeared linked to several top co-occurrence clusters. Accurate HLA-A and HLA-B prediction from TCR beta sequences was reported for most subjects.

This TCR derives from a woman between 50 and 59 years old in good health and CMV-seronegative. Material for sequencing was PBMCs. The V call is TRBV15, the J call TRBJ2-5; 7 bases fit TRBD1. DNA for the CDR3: TGTGCCACCAGCAGAGATAGGGGGCCACAAGAGACCCAGTACTTC. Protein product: CATSRDRGPQETQYF.